The 3 T cell receptor beta chains listed next were all sequenced from one sample in a study of post-analysis software for immune sequencing data (dated by TCRdb to the mid-2010s). General conclusions and limits of the study: Patients showed significantly higher frequencies than controls for several TRBV segments, among them TRBV5-6, TRBV5-1 and TRBV20-1.

Libraries were constructed by PCR. The run used an Illumina HiSeq 2500. To reduce PCR and sequencing biases, unique molecular identifiers were incorporated into the TCR beta cDNA libraries. The public reads were run again by TCRdb, first through fastp at Q25 and then through MiXCR, and only productive beta chains were kept. Records with the same CDR3 protein are collapsed into one entry carrying the most frequent genes and DNA. The sample table contains roughly 800,000 distinct CDR3 sequences; only one count was recorded for less than 35% of them. The top ten clones comprise under 0.7% of the sample. Antigen specificity for these receptors is unknown. The sequencing sample was made of blood. These receptors all come from a girl aged 10-17 years with multiple sclerosis.

A remark on this clonotype: The germline gene is not matched at one end of the junction; a read error may be the cause. The chain couples TRBV27 to TRBJ1-2; TRBD1 agrees at 9 bases. This CDR3 comprises 15 residues. CDR1 MNHEY and CDR2 SMNVEV come from the germline V gene (reference sequence). For the CDR3, the DNA is TGTGCCAACAGTTTCCGACCGGGACAGGGCTATGGCTACACCTTC. It encodes CANSFRPGQGYGYTF.

This clonotype was seen only a few times. Here the CDR3 DNA reads TGCAGTGCTAGCGGTATCACAGATACGCAGTATTTT. This codes for CSASGITDTQYF. This chain connects TRBV20-1 to TRBJ2-3; no clear D gene. CDR3 length: 12 residues. Per germline, CDR1 DFQATT and CDR2 SNEGSKA (reference sequence). Deletions cut 3 bases from V and 2 bases from J, with 6 bases between.

This clonotype was picked up a small number of times. This rearrangement joins TRBV5-1 to TRBJ2-5, with 10 bases aligning to TRBD1. This CDR3 region has 16 residues. After removal of 3 bases from V and 1 base from J, the junction contained 6 bases not matched to a gene. Looked up from germline, CDR1 is SGHRS and CDR2 is YFSETQ. The CDR3 region has the DNA TGCGCCAGCAGCTATCTACGGACAGGGGGCCAAGAGACCCAGTACTTC. Its translation: CASSYLRTGGQETQYF.